This T cell receptor beta chain emerged from a study of identical twins. Unique molecular identifiers were in the cDNA, with template-switch universal primer binding. TCRdb redid the calling of the 5' RACE reads with MiXCR, one entry per CDR3 protein. The repertoire holds approximately 630,000 distinct CDR3 sequences, with roughly 7.2% as singletons. Germline CDR1 MNHNS, CDR2 SASEGT. V was clipped by 3 bases and J by 3 bases; unmatched bases: 1. The CDR3 spans 15 residues. Only a few counts were recorded for this clonotype. Its target is not known. General study findings and limits: Fewer insertions marked abundant cord blood beta clonotypes; young adult naive trended weakly, memory not at all. Compared with unrelated sharing, twin-shared out-of-frame alpha sequences had more low-probability sequences.

The same specimen was also included in a second study, on yellow fever vaccine responses in identical twins.

Sample: PBMCs. The rearrangement uses TRBV6-1 and TRBJ2-7; 14 bases are shared with TRBD2. The receptor's source is a woman aged 18-35 years in good health. The CDR3 DNA sequence: TGTGCCAGCAGTGAGGGACTAGCGGGGGTCTACGAGCAGTACTTC. Amino acids: CASSEGLAGVYEQYF.